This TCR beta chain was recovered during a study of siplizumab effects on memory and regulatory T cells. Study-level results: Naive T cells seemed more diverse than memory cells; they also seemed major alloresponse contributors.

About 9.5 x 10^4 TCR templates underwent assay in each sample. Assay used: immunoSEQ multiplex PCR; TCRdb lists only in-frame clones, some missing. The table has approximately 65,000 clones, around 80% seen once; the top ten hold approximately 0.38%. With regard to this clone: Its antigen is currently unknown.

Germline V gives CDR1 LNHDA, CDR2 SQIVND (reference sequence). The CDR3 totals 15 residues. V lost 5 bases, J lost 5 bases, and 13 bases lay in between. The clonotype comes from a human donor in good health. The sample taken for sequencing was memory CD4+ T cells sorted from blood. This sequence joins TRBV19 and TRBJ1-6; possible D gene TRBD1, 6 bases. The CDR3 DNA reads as TGTGCCAGTAGTGGGTGGACAGCCGATAATTCACCCCTCCACTTT. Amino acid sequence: CASSGWTADNSPLHF.